The clone carrying this T cell receptor beta chain was picked up many times. The V and J ends lost 3 bases and 4 bases respectively, with 13 bases between them. Germline loops: CDR1 GTSNPN, CDR2 SVGIG (reference sequence). CDR3 size: 13 residues. This sample is drawn from a study of regulatory T cells in long-lasting Graves disease. With iRepertoire HTBI primers and Arm-PCR of CDR3 regions, TCR beta libraries were built. TCRdb processed the multiplex PCR reads anew with MiXCR; each CDR3 protein has one entry. Seen here are over 500,000 distinct CDR3 sequences, about 16% observed once, and the top ten hold 12%. Time point of the sample: newly diagnosed GD, antithyroid drugs for less than 3 months. Extracted RNA from PBMCs served as the source of the TCR library. The same sample was also used in a study of T cells in Graves' hyperthyroidism and ophthalmopathy.

The rearrangement links TRBV30 to TRBJ2-7; D is possibly TRBD2 (5 bases). This receptor was identified in a man younger than 30 with Graves disease. Sequencing was performed on peripheral blood mononuclear cells (PBMCs), taken at new diagnosis, from a patient treated with antithyroid drugs. CDR3 protein: CAWRPPGGYEQYF. CDR3 nucleotide sequence: TGTGCCTGGAGGCCCCCAGGAGGTTACGAGCAGTACTTC.